These 31 T cell receptor beta chains came from one sample sequenced in a study of T cells in localized non-small cell lung cancer. Measured with immunoSEQ multiplex PCR; TCRdb has only the in-frame clones, and not every one. The repertoire consists of 40,000 to 65,000 clones, with approximately 86% occurring once and the leading ten covering about 17%. The sequences come from PBMCs, collected before any cancer treatment. All receptors derive from a female donor with stage II lung adenocarcinoma.

The CDR3 sequence is CASSQRGTRPYEQYF. The CDR3 DNA follows: TGTGCCAGCAGCCAACGGGGGACTAGGCCCTACGAGCAGTACTTC. The V gene is TRBV14, the J gene TRBJ2-7; 8 bases align to TRBD2. V lost 2 bases, J lost 2 bases, and 5 bases stayed unmatched. Germline CDR1 SGHDN, CDR2 FVKESK. CDR3 size: 15 residues.

This chain's CDR3 is CAIRLGLAGGPDTQYF. CDR3 sequence (DNA): TGTGCCATCCGACTGGGACTAGCGGGGGGGCCAGATACGCAGTATTTT. This sequence joins TRBV5-4 and TRBJ2-3; 16 bases are a match to TRBD2. V was pared by 9 bases and J by 4 bases, with 8 bases of the junction left unmatched. The length of the CDR3 is 16 residues. The V gene's germline CDR1 is SGHNT and CDR2 YYREEE (reference sequence).

Note on this clone: Relative to the germline gene, one junction end is altered; a read error may explain this. The gene calls are TRBV7-2 and TRBJ1-1; unclear D gene. CDR1 SGHTA and CDR2 FQGNSA come from the germline V gene. The CDR3 has 13 amino acids. CDR3 coding DNA: TGTGCCAGCAGCCTAGCCTTGGACACTGAAGCTTTCTTT. This encodes CASSLALDTEAFF. The variable domain in full, with the rest retrieved from reference TRBV7-2 and TRBJ1-1, is GAGVSQSPSNKVTEKGKDVELRCDPISGHTALYWYRQSLGQGLEFLIYFQGNSAPDKSGLPSDRFSAERTGGSVSTLTIQRTQQEDSAVYLCASSLALDTEAFFGQGTRLTVV.

The chain has TRBV7-8 and TRBJ1-2; weak D call: TRBD1 (6 bases). The V end lost 1 base, the J end lost 7 bases, and 10 bases lay between the germline ends. The CDR3 is 13 amino acids. Germline V lookup: CDR1 SGHVS, CDR2 FQNEAQ. The CDR3 nucleotides are TGTGCCAGCAGCTTAGACTACAGGGCTGGCTACACCTTC. Protein product: CASSLDYRAGYTF. The full variable domain, with the rest looked up from reference TRBV7-8 and TRBJ1-2, is GAGVSQSPRYKVAKRGQDVALRCDPISGHVSLFWYQQALGQGPEFLTYFQNEAQLDKSGLPSDRFFAERPEGSVSTLKIQRTQQEDSAVYLCASSLDYRAGYTFGSGTRLTVV.

The gene calls are TRBV6-5 and TRBJ1-1; maybe TRBD1 (5 bases). This CDR3 has 14 residues. V was clipped by 6 bases and J by 3 bases, with 14 bases between them. The germline V gene encodes CDR1 MNHEY and CDR2 SVGAGI. The CDR3 sequence: CASRNGAKHTEAFF. CDR3 DNA sequence: TGTGCCAGCAGGAACGGGGCGAAACACACTGAAGCTTTCTTT.

This clone was seen more than once but under ten times. The J gene is TRBJ2-1, the V gene TRBV15, with D perhaps assigned TRBD1 or TRBD2 (7 bases each). This CDR3 is built from 18 residues. V lost 1 base, J lost 4 bases, and 20 bases lay in between. Germline CDR1 LNHNV, CDR2 YYDKDF (reference sequence). CDR3 in DNA: TGTGCCACCAGCAGAGTCCCAGGGGGGGCTAGCGGTTACAATGAGCAGTTCTTC. The encoded protein is CATSRVPGGASGYNEQFF.

On this clone: The junction shows a germline mismatch at one end, possibly a read error. This chain joins TRBV10-2 and TRBJ2-7; 12 nucleotides match TRBD2. Germline V gene lookup returns CDR1 WSHSY and CDR2 SAAADI. The CDR3 extends over 11 amino acids. Here the CDR3 DNA reads TGCGCCAGCAGTGGCCCGGGACTAGCGGGTTTC. Its protein is CASSGPGLAGF.

This rearrangement joins TRBV18 to TRBJ2-7; 14 bases agree with TRBD2. The CDR3 consists of 15 residues. Unmatched junction bases numbered 4, after V lost 5 bases and J lost 4 bases. The germline V gene encodes CDR1 KGHSH and CDR2 LQKENI. The CDR3 loop reads CASSRTSGGRYEQYF. In DNA, the CDR3 is TGTGCCAGCTCAAGGACTAGCGGGGGGAGGTACGAGCAGTACTTC.

The V call is TRBV7-2, the J call TRBJ2-2, with 8 positions matching TRBD2. This CDR3 spans 16 amino acids. Germline-derived CDR1 and CDR2 are SGHTA and FQGNSA. After removal of 0 bases from V and 0 bases from J, the junction contained 0 bases not matched to a gene. The CDR3, as DNA: TGTGCCAGCAGCTTAGCGGGACTAGCGAACACCGGGGAGCTGTTTTTT. It encodes CASSLAGLANTGELFF.

This sequence joins TRBV10-3 and TRBJ1-1, with D possibly TRBD1 on 5 matching bases. CDR1 is ENHRY and CDR2 is SYGVKD in the germline V gene. Trimming pared 6 bases from V and 12 bases from J, leaving 23 bases between. The CDR3 extends over 14 amino acids. CDR3 in DNA: TGTGCCATCAGCTCAGGACATGCCCCCGATGTGACTTTCTTT. This codes for CAISSGHAPDVTFF.

V gene TRBV12-5 combines with J gene TRBJ1-2; TRBD1 is a possible D gene (6 bases). Deletions cut 5 bases from V and 6 bases from J, with 19 bases between. Germline V lookup: CDR1 LGHNT, CDR2 FRNRAP. The CDR3 consists of 15 residues. The CDR3 DNA reads as TGTGCTAGTGGTCTCAAGCGGGGGGCGACCCATGGCTACACCTTC. It codes for CASGLKRGATHGYTF.

The chain is built from TRBV5-1 and TRBJ1-1, with 8 bases aligning to TRBD1. Trimming at V came to 4 bases and at J to 6 bases, leaving 11 bases not matched to a gene. There are 15 residues in the CDR3. Germline-derived CDR1 and CDR2 are SGHRS and YFSETQ. CDR3 DNA sequence: TGCGCCAGCAGCCCGGGTCGGACAGGGCCCGCTGAAGCTTTCTTT. It encodes CASSPGRTGPAEAFF.

As concerns this clone: At one of its ends the junction is not consistent with the germline gene, which may arise from a read error. The CDR3 nucleotides read TGTGCTAGCAGCGTGTTAAGGGAGGGGTCAACTGAAGCTTTCTTT. As protein: CASSVLREGSTEAFF. J is TRBJ1-1 and V is TRBV7-7, with D possibly being TRBD1 (5 bases). The germline CDR1 and CDR2 sequences are SSHAT and FNYEAQ (reference sequence). This CDR3 has 15 residues.

This clone was counted a single time. The chain is built from TRBV7-9 and TRBJ2-3; D is undetermined. Per the germline V gene, CDR1 is SEHNR and CDR2 is FQNEAQ (reference sequence). Trimming removed 0 bases at V and 0 bases at J, with 4 bases between. The CDR3 totals 14 residues. The CDR3 sequence is CASSLAFSTDTQYF. DNA for the CDR3: TGTGCCAGCAGCTTAGCTTTTAGCACAGATACGCAGTATTTT.

The chain has TRBV5-6 and TRBJ1-1; D not certain. This CDR3 has 14 residues. The V and J ends lost 5 bases and 3 bases respectively, with 14 bases between them. Per germline, CDR1 SGHDT and CDR2 YYEEEE. The CDR3 is CASRPTSRDTEAFF. CDR3 nucleotides: TGTGCCAGCAGGCCAACGAGCCGTGACACTGAAGCTTTCTTT.

Only one count was recorded for this clone. The J gene is TRBJ1-5, the V gene TRBV2, with unresolved D. This CDR3 is 12 amino acids long. Germline V gene data show CDR1 as SNHLY and CDR2 as FYNNEI. Trimming cost V 7 bases and J 7 bases, with 11 bases left between them. Here the CDR3 DNA reads TGTGCCAGCACGTCAGGATTACAGCCCCAGCATTTT. Its translation is CASTSGLQPQHF.

The CDR3 DNA reads TGTGCCAGCAGCTTGGCCTATAGCGAGACCCAGTACTTC. The encoded protein is CASSLAYSETQYF. The rearrangement joins TRBV5-6 to TRBJ2-5; no reliable D call. Germline loops: CDR1 SGHDT, CDR2 YYEEEE. The CDR3 covers 13 residues. Trimming stripped 0 bases from V and 5 bases from J, with 8 bases between.

The chain joins TRBV11-2 to TRBJ1-2, with D perhaps TRBD1 (6 bases). Germline-derived CDR1 and CDR2 are SGHAT and FQNNGV. The CDR3 is made up of 14 amino acids. The V end lost 7 bases, the J end lost 7 bases, and 19 bases lay between the germline ends. CDR3 loop: CASNKDRSSSGYTF. DNA for the CDR3: TGTGCCAGCAATAAGGACAGATCCTCTAGTGGCTACACCTTC.

The V call is TRBV25-1, the J call TRBJ2-7; 7 bases match TRBD1. The CDR3 loop spans 14 amino acids. V gave up 5 bases and J gave up 5 bases; unmatched junction bases: 9. CDR1 and CDR2 (germline): MGHDK, SYGVNS. The CDR3 DNA sequence: TGTGCCAGCAGTCCTATCGACAGGGCCGACGAGCAGTACTTC. Translating it yields CASSPIDRADEQYF.

This clone showed up just a few times. The rearrangement uses TRBV7-6 and TRBJ1-1, with D possibly being TRBD1 (6 bases). V lost 3 bases and J lost 1, with 6 bases in between. Germline CDR1 is SGHVS and CDR2 is FNYEAQ. The CDR3 has 13 residues. CDR3 bases: TGTGCCAGCAGCTTGGACAGGAACACTGAAGCTTTCTTT. Translating gives CASSLDRNTEAFF.

This chain uses TRBV27 with TRBJ1-1; D possibly corresponds to TRBD1 (6 bases). Germline V gene data show CDR1 as MNHEY and CDR2 as SMNVEV (reference sequence). V lost 1 base to trimming and J lost 3 bases, with 9 bases between them. This CDR3 spans 14 amino acids. The CDR3 here is CASSLLGGHTEAFF. CDR3 nucleotide sequence: TGTGCCAGCAGTTTATTAGGGGGGCACACTGAAGCTTTCTTT.

This chain connects TRBV30 to TRBJ2-5; D call uncertain. V shed 1 base and J shed 5 bases, with 8 bases lying between them. The V gene's germline CDR1 is GTSNPN and CDR2 SVGIG (reference sequence). CDR3 length: 12 residues. CDR3 amino acids: CAWSAFRETQYF. In nucleotides, the CDR3 is TGTGCCTGGAGTGCGTTTCGGGAGACCCAGTACTTC. Full variable domain (outside the CDR3, taken from reference TRBV30 and TRBJ2-5): SQTIHQWPATLVQPVGSPLSLECTVEGTSNPNLYWYRQAAGRGLQLLFYSVGIGQISSEVPQNLSASRPQDRQFILSSKKLLLSDSGFYLCAWSAFRETQYFGPGTRLLVL.

This chain uses TRBV2 with TRBJ2-3; D possibly corresponds to TRBD2 (6 bases). V lost 0 bases and J 5 bases, leaving 12 bases between the germline ends. The CDR3 sequence is 15 residues long. The germline CDR1 and CDR2 sequences are SNHLY and FYNNEI. The CDR3 reads CASSEAQVEGDTQYF. The CDR3 nucleotides read TGTGCCAGCAGTGAAGCGCAGGTGGAGGGAGATACGCAGTATTTT.

The J gene is TRBJ2-1, the V gene TRBV2; 10 bases agree with TRBD1. From germline, CDR1 is SNHLY and CDR2 FYNNEI. There are 13 residues in the CDR3. Trimming removed 10 bases from V and 6 bases from J; junction bases left unmatched: 6. CDR3 sequence reads: CATRQGAGNEQFF. CDR3 nucleotides: TGTGCCACCCGACAGGGGGCAGGCAATGAGCAGTTCTTC. Complete variable domain (other parts from reference TRBV2 and TRBJ2-1): EPEVTQTPSHQVTQMGQEVILRCVPISNHLYFYWYRQILGQKVEFLVSFYNNEISEKSEIFDDQFSVERPDGSNFTLKIRSTKLEDSAMYFCATRQGAGNEQFFGPGTRLTVL.

The chain joins TRBV10-3 to TRBJ1-1; D uncertain. CDR3 length: 12 residues. Trimming took off 8 bases at V and 0 bases at J, with 7 bases between the two ends. Germline loops: CDR1 ENHRY, CDR2 SYGVKD. CDR3 nucleotide sequence: TGTGCCATCTCCCCGTTGAACACTGAAGCTTTCTTT. This sequence encodes CAISPLNTEAFF.

J is TRBJ2-1 and V is TRBV11-2; TRBD2 matches at 9 bases. This CDR3 region has 17 residues. V lost 1 base to trimming and J lost 2 bases; unmatched junction nucleotides: 6. The V gene's germline CDR1 is SGHAT and CDR2 FQNNGV. The CDR3 here is CASSLGRGGGAYNEQFF. CDR3 DNA sequence: TGTGCCAGCAGCTTAGGGAGAGGCGGGGGGGCCTACAATGAGCAGTTCTTC.

This clone was picked up one time. V and J are TRBV30 and TRBJ1-1, with D hard to call. CDR1 and CDR2 from the germline V gene are GTSNPN and SVGIG (reference sequence). The CDR3 extends over 16 amino acids. V lost 1 base and J 0 bases, leaving 15 bases between the germline ends. In nucleotides, the CDR3 is TGTGCCTGGAGTGGTGCACCGGGGAACGTGAACACTGAAGCTTTCTTT. Translating it yields CAWSGAPGNVNTEAFF.

V gene TRBV5-1 combines with J gene TRBJ1-6; D uncertain. Trimming removed 0 bases from V and 10 bases from J, with 17 bases in between. Germline CDR1 and CDR2: SGHRS and YFSETQ. The CDR3 spans 16 residues. CDR3 loop: CASSLGEATLQSPLHF. CDR3 bases: TGCGCCAGCAGCTTGGGTGAGGCGACACTCCAATCACCCCTCCACTTT.

The V call is TRBV5-1, the J call TRBJ1-6; TRBD1 aligns across 9 bases. This CDR3 is built from 14 residues. The V segment lost 0 bases and the J segment 9 bases; nucleotides outside the gene matches: 1. The germline CDR1 and CDR2 sequences are SGHRS and YFSETQ. CDR3 sequence (DNA): TGCGCCAGCAGCTTGGGGGGACAGGGTTCACCCCTCCACTTT. This sequence encodes CASSLGGQGSPLHF.

The sample holds a few counts of this clone. This sequence joins TRBV4-2 and TRBJ2-3, with D perhaps TRBD1 (6 bases). The germline CDR1 and CDR2 sequences are LGHNA and YNFKEQ. V was pared by 5 bases and J by 3 bases, with 18 bases between. CDR3 length: 16 amino acids. CDR3 sequence: CASSLLVRGATDTQYF. The DNA of the CDR3 is TGTGCCAGCAGCTTGCTGGTCAGGGGCGCGACAGATACGCAGTATTTT.

V and J are TRBV7-9 and TRBJ2-7; D is possibly TRBD2 (6 bases). There are 15 residues in the CDR3. From germline, CDR1 is SEHNR and CDR2 FQNEAQ (reference sequence). V gave up 5 bases and J gave up 0 bases, with 14 bases separating them. CDR3 protein: CASSQGGSVSYEQYF. The DNA of the CDR3 is TGTGCCAGCAGCCAGGGAGGTTCGGTCTCCTACGAGCAGTACTTC.